The 17 T cell receptor beta chains below all came from one sample that was sequenced in a study of T cell responses to AZD1222 COVID-19 vaccine. The table came from immunoSEQ multiplex PCR; TCRdb's copy has only in-frame clones and leaves some out. The data show around 70,000 clones, 70% to 80% seen once. The sample was peripheral blood, taken on day 0 of MenACWY control vaccination. Receptors originate from an adult in good health.

This sequence joins TRBV28 and TRBJ1-5; D is unresolved. There are 14 residues in the CDR3. Germline CDR1 reads MDHEN; CDR2 reads SYDVKM. Trimming shortened V by 7 bases and J by 5 bases, and 15 bases separated the two germline ends. CDR3 region: CASTDGGWHQPQHF. CDR3 DNA: TGTGCCAGCACCGACGGAGGGTGGCATCAGCCCCAGCATTTT. The full variable domain, rest sourced from reference TRBV28 and TRBJ1-5, is DVKVTQSSRYLVKRTGEKVFLECVQDMDHENMFWYRQDPGLGLRLIYFSYDVKMKEKGDIPEGYSVSREKKERFSLILESASTNQTSMYLCASTDGGWHQPQHFGDGTRLSIL.

The rearrangement joins TRBV6-5 to TRBJ1-1; TRBD1 matches 7 bases. This CDR3 has 14 residues. Germline V gene lookup returns CDR1 MNHEY and CDR2 SVGAGI. V was clipped by 8 bases and J by 3 bases; unmatched bases: 9. The CDR3 region has the DNA TGTGCCAGCCGTCCGACAGGGTGGGACACTGAAGCTTTCTTT. The encoded protein is CASRPTGWDTEAFF.

The rearrangement uses TRBV7-8 and TRBJ2-1, with D uncertain. Germline V gives CDR1 SGHVS, CDR2 FQNEAQ. V lost 6 bases to trimming and J lost 7 bases, with 25 bases between them. CDR3 size: 17 residues. CDR3 loop: CASRNSFGPSPLNEQFF. The CDR3 nucleotides are TGTGCCAGCAGGAACAGCTTTGGACCCTCCCCCCTAAATGAGCAGTTCTTC.

V usage is TRBV3-1 (or the pseudogene TRBV3-2) and J usage is TRBJ1-1; D might be TRBD1 (5 bases). The CDR3 length is 15 residues. The germline gives CDR1 LGHDT, CDR2 YNNKEL (reference sequence). V dropped 3 bases and J dropped 1 base, with 12 bases sitting between them. The CDR3 loop reads CASSQGRQGNTEAFF. In DNA, the CDR3 is TGTGCCAGCAGCCAGGGACGTCAGGGGAACACTGAAGCTTTCTTT.

This chain joins TRBV18 and TRBJ1-5; TRBD1 matches at 7 bases. The CDR3 covers 15 residues. Germline CDR1 is KGHSH and CDR2 is LQKENI. The ends lost 8 bases at V and 4 bases at J; junction bases unmatched: 11. CDR3 loop: CASPPRRGINQPQHF. The CDR3 nucleotides are TGTGCCAGCCCGCCCCGCAGGGGGATTAATCAGCCCCAGCATTTT.

This clone has more than one count but fewer than ten. The rearrangement uses TRBV6-5 and TRBJ1-1; D is unclear. CDR1 is MNHEY and CDR2 is SVGAGI in the germline V gene. The V end was cut by 0 bases, the J end by 11 bases, with 7 bases between. There are 11 residues in the CDR3. This CDR3 reads CASSYSGKAFF. The DNA for the CDR3 is TGTGCCAGCAGTTACTCAGGGAAGGCTTTCTTT.

The chain combines TRBV13 with TRBJ1-1, with D possibly matching TRBD1 (6 bases). CDR3 length equals 14 residues. The V end lost 5 bases, the J end lost 3 bases, and 13 bases lay between the germline ends. Germline CDR1 is PRHDT and CDR2 is FYEKMQ (reference sequence). The CDR3 DNA is TGTGCCAGCAGCCCGCCAGGGGTTTACACTGAAGCTTTCTTT. Translated: CASSPPGVYTEAFF.

This clone was seen a few times. This chain joins TRBV5-1 and TRBJ2-5; D gene ambiguous. V lost 0 bases and J 2 bases, leaving 8 bases between the germline ends. This CDR3 spans 14 amino acids. Germline V gene sequence: CDR1 SGHRS, CDR2 YFSETQ. The chain's CDR3 is CASSLANGQETQYF. The CDR3, as DNA: TGCGCCAGCAGCTTGGCCAATGGGCAAGAGACCCAGTACTTC.

The V gene is TRBV28, the J gene TRBJ2-5, with D uncertain. Germline CDR1 is MDHEN and CDR2 is SYDVKM. Trimming pared 1 base from V and 6 bases from J, leaving 9 bases between. The CDR3 totals 13 residues. CDR3 coding DNA: TGTGCCAGCAGTTTATACCTAGGGCAGACCCAGTACTTC. This translates into CASSLYLGQTQYF.

The rearrangement uses TRBV2 and TRBJ2-7; possibly TRBD1 for D (6 bases). This CDR3 spans 13 amino acids. With 7 bases removed from V and 2 bases from J, the gap between germline ends came to 12 bases. CDR1 is SNHLY and CDR2 is FYNNEI in the germline V gene. The chain's CDR3 is CASIGQGTYEQYF. The DNA for the CDR3 is TGTGCCAGCATAGGGCAGGGGACCTACGAGCAGTACTTC.

The rearrangement uses TRBV9 and TRBJ2-7; 7 nucleotides agree with TRBD1. The CDR3 runs 14 residues. The V and J ends lost 0 bases and 2 bases, in that order; junction bases with no gene match: 2. Germline CDR1 reads SGDLS; CDR2 reads YYNGEE. CDR3 nucleotides: TGTGCCAGCAGCGTAGGGGACAGTACCTACGAGCAGTACTTC. Encoded protein: CASSVGDSTYEQYF.

The CDR3 reads CASSLRRNTEAFF. CDR3 in DNA: TGTGCCAGCAGTCTCCGACGGAACACTGAAGCTTTCTTT. This chain joins TRBV6-5 and TRBJ1-1, with D uncertain. The germline CDR1 and CDR2 sequences are MNHEY and SVGAGI. V was trimmed by 5 bases and J by 1 base, leaving 8 bases between them. CDR3 size: 13 residues.

The chain couples TRBV5-5 to TRBJ2-7; TRBD2 matches 10 bases. V was pared by 2 bases and J by 3 bases, with 20 bases of the junction left unmatched. The V gene's germline CDR1 is SGHKS and CDR2 YYEKEE (reference sequence). The CDR3 has 20 residues. CDR3 in DNA: TGTGCCAGCAGCTTACGGGGAGGCCTGGCCCTAGCGGGAGTGGTCTACGAGCAGTACTTC. This gives the protein CASSLRGGLALAGVVYEQYF.

V and J are TRBV28 and TRBJ1-5; TRBD1 matches at 8 bases. Germline trimming cut 5 bases from V and 4 bases from J; bases unmatched to any gene: 7. The CDR3 loop spans 15 amino acids. CDR1 MDHEN and CDR2 SYDVKM come from the germline V gene. The CDR3 region is CASSLTTGANQPQHF. Here the CDR3 DNA reads TGTGCCAGCAGTCTTACGACAGGGGCAAATCAGCCCCAGCATTTT.

This sequence joins TRBV10-2 and TRBJ1-5; maybe TRBD1 (5 bases). Germline-derived CDR1 and CDR2 are WSHSY and SAAADI. Deletions cut 8 bases from V and 7 bases from J, with 18 bases between. The CDR3 totals 14 residues. CDR3 nucleotides: TGCGCCAGCGCTGACTGGAGGGGAGGACAGCCCCAGCATTTT. Its protein product is CASADWRGGQPQHF.

This chain links TRBV19 with TRBJ1-6; 7 positions agree with TRBD1. The CDR3 contains 15 residues. V lost 5 bases to trimming and J lost 7 bases; unmatched junction nucleotides: 8. Germline V gene sequence: CDR1 LNHDA, CDR2 SQIVND (reference sequence). The CDR3 here is CASSLTGPKNSPLHF. In DNA form, the CDR3 reads TGTGCCAGTAGTCTGACAGGGCCTAAAAATTCACCCCTCCACTTT.

The chain joins TRBV11-2 to TRBJ2-7, with 7 bases matching TRBD1. Germline V gene data show CDR1 as SGHAT and CDR2 as FQNNGV. The CDR3 is 17 amino acids. V trimming: 4 bases; J trimming: 3 bases; junction bases outside the gene matches: 15. Here the CDR3 reads CASSSLTGGTVNYEQYF. DNA for the CDR3: TGTGCCAGCAGCTCATTGACCGGTGGGACAGTAAACTACGAGCAGTACTTC.